This T cell receptor beta chain was documented in a study of cytomegalovirus exposure and HLA in healthy donors. Trimming stripped 1 base from V and 0 bases from J, with 9 bases between. Germline lookup yields CDR1 SGHDN and CDR2 FVKESK. CDR3 size: 15 residues. The PCR had 60 Vbeta and 13 Jbeta primers. The table came from immunoSEQ multiplex PCR; TCRdb's copy has only in-frame clones and leaves some out. Here the sample spans 150,000 to 200,000 clones, under 80% being singletons. The sequence was obtained from a woman between 45 and 65 years old in good health and CMV-seropositive. Sequencing used PBMCs. The chain employs TRBV14 and TRBJ1-1; D not resolved. CDR3 coding DNA: TGTGCCAGCAGCCAAGCTGGGAGATTGAACACTGAAGCTTTCTTT. The encoded protein is CASSQAGRLNTEAFF.